Below are 18 T cell receptor beta chains sequenced from a single sample in a study of blood T cell repertoires in COVID-19. The assay was immunoSEQ multiplex PCR, and TCRdb's table has in-frame clones only and misses some. The repertoire includes about 240,000 clones, approximately 86% of them detected once, and roughly 10% sits in the top ten. Sequencing was done on a sample of peripheral blood. Every receptor here comes from a woman between 45 and 65 years old with COVID-19, enrolled during active disease.

The rearrangement uses TRBV3-1 (or the pseudogene TRBV3-2) and TRBJ2-4; D might be TRBD1 (6 bases). V lost 3 bases and J 3 bases, leaving 12 bases between the germline ends. Germline CDR1 is LGHDT and CDR2 is YNNKEL (reference sequence). The CDR3 extends over 15 amino acids. The CDR3 loop reads CASSQGKGGKNIQYF. The DNA of the CDR3 is TGTGCCAGCAGCCAGGGGAAAGGGGGCAAAAACATTCAGTACTTC.

This sequence joins TRBV15 and TRBJ2-7, with a possible D match to TRBD1 (6 bases). In germline, CDR1 is LNHNV, CDR2 YYDKDF (reference sequence). With 8 bases removed from V and 4 bases from J, the gap between germline ends came to 12 bases. The CDR3 has 12 amino acids. The DNA for the CDR3 is TGTGCCACCGACAGACAGGCTTACGAGCAGTACTTC. It translates to CATDRQAYEQYF.

This chain joins TRBV6-2 or TRBV6-3 and TRBJ2-7; 13 bases line up with TRBD2. The V gene end was trimmed by 4 bases and the J gene end by 4 bases; junction bases not matched to a gene: 1. CDR1 is MNHEY, CDR2 SVGEGT, per germline. The CDR3 is made up of 14 amino acids. The CDR3 nucleotides are TGTGCCAGCAGTTGGACTAGCGGGGGTTACGAGCAGTACGTC. It specifies CASSWTSGGYEQYV.

The chain couples TRBV6-1 to TRBJ2-3, with 7 bases matching TRBD1. The germline V gene encodes CDR1 MNHNS and CDR2 SASEGT. After removal of 3 bases from V and 8 bases from J, the junction contained 20 bases not matched to a gene. The CDR3 length is 18 residues. DNA of the CDR3: TGTGCCAGCAGTGACCGGGACAGAGAACCAATATCCACTGGTACGCAGTATTTT. This encodes CASSDRDREPISTGTQYF.

There are a few counts of this clone. The V gene is TRBV7-9, the J gene TRBJ2-2, with 10 bases that match TRBD1. V lost 7 bases and J lost 0; bases outside the gene matches: 8. The CDR3 covers 17 residues. CDR1 and CDR2 from the germline V gene are SEHNR and FQNEAQ (reference sequence). Here the CDR3 DNA reads TGTGCCAGCATACGGGACAGGGGAAGATCGAACACCGGGGAGCTGTTTTTT. Protein: CASIRDRGRSNTGELFF.

The rearrangement links TRBV29-1 to TRBJ2-2; D is unclear. This CDR3 has 12 residues. Germline CDR1 and CDR2: SQVTM and ANQGSEA. V lost 7 bases, J lost 4 bases, and 10 bases lay in between. CDR3 residues: CSAVPSTGELFF. The CDR3 DNA reads TGCAGCGCGGTCCCTTCCACCGGGGAGCTGTTTTTT.

The chain recombines TRBV7-9 with TRBJ2-1; TRBD1 aligns across 7 bases. Looked up from germline, CDR1 is SEHNR and CDR2 is FQNEAQ (reference sequence). This CDR3 is 16 amino acids long. V lost 1 base and J lost 8; bases outside the gene matches: 11. The DNA for the CDR3 is TGTGCCAGCAGCTTAGGCACCTACCAGGGGGAATATGAGCAGTTCTTC. This encodes CASSLGTYQGEYEQFF.

This rearrangement joins TRBV7-9 to TRBJ2-3; D unresolved. The V end lost 5 bases, the J end lost 5 bases, and 8 bases lay between the germline ends. The CDR3 contains 12 residues. CDR1 and CDR2 from the germline V gene are SEHNR and FQNEAQ (reference sequence). CDR3 sequence: CASSRLEDTQYF. The DNA of the CDR3 is TGTGCCAGCAGCCGACTGGAAGATACGCAGTATTTT.

As for this clone: The sample has other DNA sequences that encode this CDR3 too. CDR3 residues: CSVGGFTGELFF. CDR3 coding DNA: TGCAGCGTTGGCGGGTTCACCGGGGAGCTGTTTTTT. The chain couples TRBV29-1 to TRBJ2-2; D might be TRBD2 (5 bases). Trimming pared 4 bases from V and 4 bases from J, leaving 7 bases between. Germline lookup yields CDR1 SQVTM and CDR2 ANQGSEA. The CDR3 consists of 12 residues.

The table lists this clone with a count of one. The chain carries TRBV28 and TRBJ1-6; weak D call: TRBD1 (6 bases). Trimming pared 4 bases from V and 9 bases from J, leaving 28 bases between. Germline V gives CDR1 MDHEN, CDR2 SYDVKM. CDR3 length: 19 amino acids. The CDR3 bases are TGTGCCAGCAGTTCCCTTCCACCGGGACATTTCCAGAGTGCTTCACCCCTCCACTTT. Residues: CASSSLPPGHFQSASPLHF.

The sample holds one count of this clone. The rearrangement joins TRBV7-9 to TRBJ2-2; possible D gene TRBD2, 6 bases. Germline V gene lookup returns CDR1 SEHNR and CDR2 FQNEAQ (reference sequence). The CDR3 extends over 16 amino acids. V was cut by 3 bases and J by 2 bases, with 13 bases left in between. The CDR3 sequence: CASSFTGGINTGELFF. The CDR3 DNA reads as TGTGCCAGCAGCTTTACCGGAGGGATAAACACCGGGGAGCTGTTTTTT.

This clone has a single count. The chain is built from TRBV29-1 and TRBJ1-2, with 10 bases fitting TRBD1. Germline V lookup: CDR1 SQVTM, CDR2 ANQGSEA. The CDR3 spans 13 residues. Trimming cost V 4 bases and J 2 bases; bases outside gene matches: 1. CDR3 DNA sequence: TGCAGCGTTGGGACAGGGGGAAACTATGGCTACACCTTC. It encodes CSVGTGGNYGYTF.

V and J are TRBV11-2 and TRBJ2-5; 13 bases line up with TRBD2. Germline lookup yields CDR1 SGHAT and CDR2 FQNNGV. After removal of 4 bases from V and 5 bases from J, the junction contained 7 bases not matched to a gene. This CDR3 spans 16 amino acids. In nucleotides, the CDR3 is TGTGCCAGCAGCTCCACACTAGCGGGGGGGGAGGAGACCCAGTACTTC. This codes for CASSSTLAGGEETQYF.

The chain links TRBV5-1 to TRBJ2-1, with 10 bases lining up with TRBD1. V lost 2 bases to trimming and J lost 7 bases; unmatched junction nucleotides: 9. The CDR3 consists of 16 residues. The V gene's germline CDR1 is SGHRS and CDR2 YFSETQ. The CDR3 loop is CASSFTGTGVLNEQFF. Written as DNA, the CDR3 is TGCGCCAGCAGCTTTACCGGGACAGGGGTGTTAAATGAGCAGTTCTTC.

J is TRBJ2-4 and V is TRBV7-2, with 11 positions matching TRBD2. The CDR3 extends over 16 amino acids. V was clipped by 5 bases and J by 8 bases; unmatched bases: 11. Germline V gene sequence: CDR1 SGHTA, CDR2 FQGNSA. CDR3 in DNA: TGTGCCAGCAGCCTACTAGCGGGGGCCGTCATGCACATTCAGTACTTC. Translation gives CASSLLAGAVMHIQYF.

This chain links TRBV20-1 with TRBJ2-3; the match to TRBD2 covers 7 bases. The CDR3 consists of 13 residues. V trimming: 3 bases; J trimming: 1 base; junction bases outside the gene matches: 1. Germline V gene sequence: CDR1 DFQATT, CDR2 SNEGSKA (reference sequence). CDR3: CSASRGGTDTQYF. CDR3 DNA: TGCAGTGCTAGTCGGGGGGGCACAGATACGCAGTATTTT.

The chain carries TRBV5-1 and TRBJ2-7; TRBD2 aligns across 11 bases. With V trimmed by 3 bases and J by 0 bases, 5 bases remained unmatched. CDR3 length equals 16 residues. Germline lookup yields CDR1 SGHRS and CDR2 YFSETQ. This CDR3 is CASSSLAGVDSYEQYF. DNA of the CDR3: TGCGCCAGCAGCTCACTAGCGGGGGTTGACTCCTACGAGCAGTACTTC.

The chain employs TRBV9 and TRBJ1-5; tentative D call: TRBD1 (6 bases). This CDR3 is built from 15 residues. Germline loops: CDR1 SGDLS, CDR2 YYNGEE. V lost 2 bases and J 7 bases, leaving 16 bases between the germline ends. CDR3 DNA sequence: TGTGCCAGCAGCGTGGGGGCAACAGGGATCCAGCCCCAGCATTTT. It translates to CASSVGATGIQPQHF.